One and the same sample provided the 3 T cell receptor beta chains below, sequenced in a study of blood T cell repertoires in COVID-19. TCRdb's copy holds only in-frame clones and misses some; the assay was immunoSEQ multiplex PCR. The data contain hundreds of thousands of clones, 70% to 90% of them seen just once; the ten biggest clones take up about 3%. Material for sequencing was peripheral blood. Receptors originate from a man aged 60 to 75 with acute or convalescent COVID-19.

The gene calls are TRBV5-1 and TRBJ2-2; TRBD1 might be the D (5 bases). Per germline, CDR1 SGHRS and CDR2 YFSETQ. The CDR3 covers 16 residues. V lost 0 bases to trimming and J lost 5 bases, with 14 bases between them. CDR3 residues: CASSLAGTGQTGELFF. In DNA form, the CDR3 reads TGCGCCAGCAGCTTGGCCGGAACAGGCCAGACCGGGGAGCTGTTTTTT.

The rearrangement joins TRBV6-2 or TRBV6-3 to TRBJ2-6; 7 bases map to TRBD1. The CDR3 length is 20 residues. V shed 1 base and J 4 bases; nucleotides not matched to a gene: 16. Germline V gives CDR1 MNHEY, CDR2 SVGEGT. In DNA, the CDR3 is TGTGCCAGCAGTTACTGGTATCCTCGACAGGGTTTCTCCGGGGCCAACGTCCTGACTTTC. It is translated as CASSYWYPRQGFSGANVLTF.

V and J are TRBV5-5 and TRBJ1-2, with 12 bases matching TRBD1. CDR1 is SGHKS, CDR2 YYEKEE, per germline (reference sequence). This CDR3 contains 16 residues. V gave up 0 bases and J gave up 8 bases; unmatched junction bases: 8. The CDR3 is CASSLETGQGARGYTF. CDR3 sequence (DNA): TGTGCCAGCAGCTTGGAGACGGGACAGGGGGCGCGAGGCTACACCTTC. The full variable domain, its missing parts supplied by reference TRBV5-5 and TRBJ1-2, is DAGVTQSPTHLIKTRGQQVTLRCSPISGHKSVSWYQQVLGQGPQFIFQYYEKEERGRGNFPDRFSARQFPNYSSELNVNALLLGDSALYLCASSLETGQGARGYTFGSGTRLTVV.